One T cell receptor beta chain is described in this entry. The sample belongs to a study of shared clonotypes between healthy human individuals. Study as a whole: The donor group consisted of two women and a few men, aged 18 to 49.

TCRdb keeps only in-frame clones here, not all; method: immunoSEQ multiplex PCR. This sample has millions of clones, with roughly 95% found just once. This receptor was taken from a man aged 18 to 29 in good health. The specimen sequenced was naive CD4+ T cells sorted from blood. The sample's subset: CD45RA+ positively selected.

The chain's CDR3 is CASSSGYGNTIYF. As DNA, the CDR3 is TGTGCCAGCAGCTCGGGCTATGGAAACACCATATATTTT. The chain joins TRBV11-3 to TRBJ1-3; D gene ambiguous. The CDR3 totals 13 residues. Germline V gives CDR1 SGHNT, CDR2 YENEEA. V lost 4 bases and J 3 bases, leaving 7 bases between the germline ends.